This T cell receptor beta chain was sequenced in a study of T-cell reconstitution after alpha-beta-depleted transplantation in children. V lost 4 bases to trimming and J lost 5 bases; unmatched junction nucleotides: 1. Germline V gene data show CDR1 as LGHDT and CDR2 as YNNKEL (reference sequence). The CDR3 covers 12 residues. Unique molecular identifiers were used to barcode this TCRbeta library. TCRdb processed the PCR reads anew with MiXCR; each CDR3 protein has one entry. This sample has around 680,000 distinct CDR3 sequences, with over 15% found just once. Sample: PBMCs from the stem cell graft donor, taken from the stem cell graft. This clonotype originated in a human donor who donated a stem cell graft to a child with acute myeloid leukemia. The genes are TRBV3-1 and TRBJ2-7, with TRBD2 identical over 8 bases. CDR3 amino acids: CASSRGLDEQYF. The CDR3 DNA sequence: TGTGCCAGCAGCCGGGGACTAGACGAGCAGTACTTC.